The source of this T cell receptor (beta chain) is a study of blood T cell repertoires in COVID-19. Background on the study: The United States, Italy and Spain were the sources of the acute and convalescent COVID-19 samples.

The V end was cut by 2 bases, the J end by 1 base, with 11 bases between. CDR3 size: 15 residues. The germline gives CDR1 LGHDT, CDR2 YNNKEL (reference sequence). Sequencing used immunoSEQ multiplex PCR; TCRdb keeps in-frame clones, though not all of them. The sample includes roughly 430,000 clones, nearly 90% of them seen just once. The sequenced sample was PBMCs or T cells enriched from blood (not recorded which). The receptor comes from a middle-aged woman with acute COVID-19. The chain couples TRBV3-1 (or the pseudogene TRBV3-2) to TRBJ1-1; weak D call: TRBD1 (5 bases). CDR3 sequence: CASSQSGRGNTEAFF. CDR3 coding DNA: TGTGCCAGCAGCCAATCAGGGCGGGGGAACACTGAAGCTTTCTTT.